This T cell receptor beta chain was identified in a study of molecular identifiers for immune sequencing clone quantification. The overall study: Replicate runs used RNA from about 19,000 or 110,000 naive CD8 cells, which was split five ways into aliquots, and four of those aliquots were then sequenced. Whole-study findings and limits: Identical barcode-sharing TCR molecules could lead to underestimated sizes for highly expanded clones.

Germline V gene lookup returns CDR1 SEHNR and CDR2 FQNEAQ (reference sequence). The length of the CDR3 is 16 residues. Methods described previously, with TCR primers listed, were used for bulk TCR libraries. TCRdb processed the PCR reads anew with MiXCR; each CDR3 protein has one entry. The sample includes roughly 630,000 distinct CDR3 sequences, approximately 24% seen only once; the top ten take about 0.84%. In regard to this clonotype: Its antigen is as yet unknown. A read error may be the cause here, since a much bigger clone is one base away.

Using a CD8+CD4-CCR7+CD45RA+ phenotype, naive CD8 T cells were sorted. This TCR derives from a human donor in good health. Some libraries in this study had Jurkat cell RNA spiked in. The V call is TRBV7-9, the J call TRBJ1-4; D unclear. The specimen sequenced was naive CD8+ T cells from blood, with Jurkat cell RNA spiked in. As to subset: FACS-sorted CD8+CD4-CCR7+CD45RA+ naive T cells. The CDR3 region is CASSSAQKATNEKLYF. Written as DNA, the CDR3 is TGTGCCAGCAGCTCCGCCCAGAAGGCAACTAATGAAAAACTGTATTTT.